This TCR beta chain was identified during a study of memory CD4+ T cells and cytomegalovirus serostatus. Authors' analysis steps: After removing out-of-frame reads, 2.3 million or so distinct TCRbeta sequences remained. The protocol was immunoSEQ multiplex PCR, while the TCRdb copy is restricted to in-frame clones and leaves out a portion. V and J calls and clone size are copied from that table; D and trimming were computed from the DNA. The sample gives about 82,000 clones, approximately 80% of which show up once; around 0.77% is in the top ten. The CDR3 runs 14 residues. V lost 6 bases, J lost 4 bases, and 15 bases lay in between. Germline lookup yields CDR1 LGHNT and CDR2 FRNRAP. The sort gate was single viable CD3+CD4+CD8-CD45RO+ cells for memory CD4+ T cells.

The specimen sequenced was memory CD4+ T cells from blood. The clonotype was recovered from an adult in good health and CMV-seronegative. The chain carries TRBV12-5 and TRBJ1-2, with D possibly matching TRBD1 (5 bases). The CDR3 DNA reads as TGTGCTAGTGGCCAGGGAAGGGGAGGCTATGGCTACACCTTC. It specifies CASGQGRGGYGYTF. The variable domain in full, with the rest retrieved from reference TRBV12-5 and TRBJ1-2, is DARVTQTPRHKVTEMGQEVTMRCQPILGHNTVFWYRQTMMQGLELLAYFRNRAPLDDSGMPKDRFSAEMPDATLATLKIQPSEPRDSAVYFCASGQGRGGYGYTFGSGTRLTVV.